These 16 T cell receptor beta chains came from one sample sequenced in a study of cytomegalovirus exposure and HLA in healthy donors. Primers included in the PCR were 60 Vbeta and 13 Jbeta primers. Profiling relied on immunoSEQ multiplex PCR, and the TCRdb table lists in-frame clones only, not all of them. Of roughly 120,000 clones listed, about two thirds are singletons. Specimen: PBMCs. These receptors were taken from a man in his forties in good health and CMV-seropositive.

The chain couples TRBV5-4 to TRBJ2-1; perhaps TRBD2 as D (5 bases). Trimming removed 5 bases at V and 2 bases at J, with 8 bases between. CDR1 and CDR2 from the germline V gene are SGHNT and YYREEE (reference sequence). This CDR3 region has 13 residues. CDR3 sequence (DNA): TGTGCCAGCAGACCCGGGACCTACAATGAGCAGTTCTTC. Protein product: CASRPGTYNEQFF.

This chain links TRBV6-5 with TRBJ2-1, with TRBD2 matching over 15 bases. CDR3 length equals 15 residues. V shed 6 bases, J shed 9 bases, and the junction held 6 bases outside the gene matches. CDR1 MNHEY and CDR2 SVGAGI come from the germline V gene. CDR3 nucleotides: TGTGCCAGCAGCGGACTAGCGGGAGGGACAGGTGAGCAGTTCTTC. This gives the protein CASSGLAGGTGEQFF.

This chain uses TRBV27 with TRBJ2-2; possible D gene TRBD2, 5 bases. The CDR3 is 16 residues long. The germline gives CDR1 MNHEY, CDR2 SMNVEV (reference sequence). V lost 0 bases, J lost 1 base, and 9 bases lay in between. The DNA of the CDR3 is TGTGCCAGCAGTTTATCCTGGACTCGGAACACCGGGGAGCTGTTTTTT. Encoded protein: CASSLSWTRNTGELFF.

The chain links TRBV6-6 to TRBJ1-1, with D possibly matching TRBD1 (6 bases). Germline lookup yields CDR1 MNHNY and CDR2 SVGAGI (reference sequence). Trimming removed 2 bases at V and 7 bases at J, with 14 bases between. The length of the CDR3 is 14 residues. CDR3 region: CASSYTPDRFEAFF. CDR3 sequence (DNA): TGTGCCAGCAGTTACACCCCCGACAGGTTTGAAGCTTTCTTT.

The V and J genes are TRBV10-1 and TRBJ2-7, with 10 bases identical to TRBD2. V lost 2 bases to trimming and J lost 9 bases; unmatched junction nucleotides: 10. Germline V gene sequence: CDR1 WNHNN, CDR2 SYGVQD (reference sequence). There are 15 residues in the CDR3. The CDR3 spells CASSELSSGSQGQYF. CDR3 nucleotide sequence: TGCGCCAGCAGTGAGCTGTCTAGCGGGAGTCAAGGGCAGTACTTC.

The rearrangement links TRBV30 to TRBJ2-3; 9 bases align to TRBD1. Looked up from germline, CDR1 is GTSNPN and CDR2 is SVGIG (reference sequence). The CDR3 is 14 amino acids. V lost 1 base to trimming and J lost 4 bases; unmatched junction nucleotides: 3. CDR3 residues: CAWSGQGGPDTQYF. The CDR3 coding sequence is TGTGCCTGGAGTGGACAGGGGGGCCCAGATACGCAGTATTTT.

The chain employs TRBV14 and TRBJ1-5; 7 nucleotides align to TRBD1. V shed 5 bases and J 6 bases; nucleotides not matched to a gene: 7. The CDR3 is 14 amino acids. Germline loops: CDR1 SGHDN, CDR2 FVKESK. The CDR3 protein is CASSLTGEPQPQHF. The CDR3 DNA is TGTGCCAGCAGCTTAACAGGGGAGCCTCAGCCCCAGCATTTT. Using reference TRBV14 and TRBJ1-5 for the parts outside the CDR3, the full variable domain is EAGVTQFPSHSVIEKGQTVTLRCDPISGHDNLYWYRRVMGKEIKFLLHFVKESKQDESGMPNNRFLAERTGGTYSTLKVQPAELEDSGVYFCASSLTGEPQPQHFGDGTRLSIL.

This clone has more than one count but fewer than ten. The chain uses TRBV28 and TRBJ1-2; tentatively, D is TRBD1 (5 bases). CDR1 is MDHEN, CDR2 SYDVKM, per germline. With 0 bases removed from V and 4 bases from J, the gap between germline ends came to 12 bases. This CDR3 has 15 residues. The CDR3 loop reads CASSLWSGGGYGYTF. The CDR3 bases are TGTGCCAGCAGTTTATGGTCCGGGGGGGGCTATGGCTACACCTTC.

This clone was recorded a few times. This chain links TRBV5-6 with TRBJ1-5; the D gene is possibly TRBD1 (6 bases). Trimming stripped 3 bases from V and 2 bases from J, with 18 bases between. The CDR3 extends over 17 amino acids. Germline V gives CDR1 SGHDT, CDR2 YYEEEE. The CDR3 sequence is CASSWGGGSQGNQPQHF. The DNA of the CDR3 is TGTGCCAGCAGCTGGGGCGGGGGCTCCCAGGGCAATCAGCCCCAGCATTTT.

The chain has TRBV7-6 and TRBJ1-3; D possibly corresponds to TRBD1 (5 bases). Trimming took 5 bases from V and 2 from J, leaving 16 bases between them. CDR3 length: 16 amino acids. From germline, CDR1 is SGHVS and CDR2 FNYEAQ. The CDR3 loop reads CASSHNGGEPGNTIYF. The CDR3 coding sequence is TGTGCCAGCAGCCACAATGGAGGGGAACCTGGAAACACCATATATTTT.

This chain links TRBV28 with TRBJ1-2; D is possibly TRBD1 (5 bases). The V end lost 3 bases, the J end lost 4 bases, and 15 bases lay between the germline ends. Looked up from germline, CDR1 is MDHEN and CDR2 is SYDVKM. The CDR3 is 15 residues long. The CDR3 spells CASSFGGSSFYGYTF. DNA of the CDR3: TGTGCCAGCAGTTTCGGGGGGTCTTCTTTCTATGGCTACACCTTC.

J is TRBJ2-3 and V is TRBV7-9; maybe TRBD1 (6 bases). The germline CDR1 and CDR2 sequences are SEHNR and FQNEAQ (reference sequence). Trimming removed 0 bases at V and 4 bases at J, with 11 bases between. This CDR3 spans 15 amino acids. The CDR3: CASSLAQGTADTQYF. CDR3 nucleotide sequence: TGTGCCAGCAGCTTAGCGCAGGGGACCGCAGATACGCAGTATTTT.

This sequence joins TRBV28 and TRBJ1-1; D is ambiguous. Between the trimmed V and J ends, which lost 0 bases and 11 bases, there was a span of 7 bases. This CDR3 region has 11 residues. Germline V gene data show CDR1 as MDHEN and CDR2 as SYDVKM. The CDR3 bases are TGTGCCAGCAGTTTATGGGGAGGGGCTTTCTTT. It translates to CASSLWGGAFF. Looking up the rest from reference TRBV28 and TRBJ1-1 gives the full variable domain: DVKVTQSSRYLVKRTGEKVFLECVQDMDHENMFWYRQDPGLGLRLIYFSYDVKMKEKGDIPEGYSVSREKKERFSLILESASTNQTSMYLCASSLWGGAFFGQGTRLTVV.

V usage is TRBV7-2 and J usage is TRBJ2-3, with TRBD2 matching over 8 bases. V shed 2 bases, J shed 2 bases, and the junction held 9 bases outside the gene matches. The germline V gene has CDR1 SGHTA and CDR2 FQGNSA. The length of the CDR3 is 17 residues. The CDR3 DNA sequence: TGTGCCAGCAGCTTAAGGCGGGGGGCCGGAAACACAGATACGCAGTATTTT. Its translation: CASSLRRGAGNTDTQYF.

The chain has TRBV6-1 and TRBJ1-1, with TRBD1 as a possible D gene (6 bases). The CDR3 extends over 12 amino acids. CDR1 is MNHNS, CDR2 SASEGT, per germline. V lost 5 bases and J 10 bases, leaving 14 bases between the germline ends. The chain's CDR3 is CASSTGFVGAFF. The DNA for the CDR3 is TGTGCCAGCAGTACAGGGTTTGTGGGAGCTTTCTTT.

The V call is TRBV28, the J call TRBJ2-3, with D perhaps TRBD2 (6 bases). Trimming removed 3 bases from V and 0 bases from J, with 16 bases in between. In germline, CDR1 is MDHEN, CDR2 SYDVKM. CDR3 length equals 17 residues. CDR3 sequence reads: CASSLLPQGGSTDTQYF. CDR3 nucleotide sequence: TGTGCCAGCAGTTTGTTACCGCAGGGAGGTAGCACAGATACGCAGTATTTT.